What follows are 26 T cell receptor beta chains derived from one specimen sequenced in a study of shared clonotypes between healthy human individuals. Using immunoSEQ multiplex PCR, the repertoire was profiled, and TCRdb retains in-frame clones only, with some absent. In the table there are 500,000 to 550,000 clones, more than 95% of which are singletons. Source material: naive CD4+ T cells sorted from blood. Subset here: CD45RA+ positively selected. Source of these receptors: a woman aged 25 to 39 in good health.

The chain carries TRBV7-9 and TRBJ2-7; TRBD1 is a possible D gene (5 bases). Germline CDR1 SEHNR, CDR2 FQNEAQ (reference sequence). V was cut by 2 bases and J by 7 bases, with 9 bases left in between. This CDR3 is 12 amino acids long. The CDR3 nucleotides read TGTGCCAGCAGCTTACCGCGACAGGAGCAGTACTTC. As protein: CASSLPRQEQYF.

The chain carries TRBV4-2 and TRBJ1-6; the match to TRBD1 covers 9 bases. The CDR3 totals 15 residues. The J segment lost 9 bases and the V segment lost 1 base, leaving 4 bases of the junction unmatched. Looked up from germline, CDR1 is LGHNA and CDR2 is YNFKEQ. CDR3 region: CASSQAGQGGSPLHF. In DNA form, the CDR3 reads TGTGCCAGCAGCCAAGCGGGACAGGGTGGTTCACCCCTCCACTTT.

The chain combines TRBV30 with TRBJ2-7, with 11 bases that match TRBD2. This CDR3 region has 16 residues. Germline lookup yields CDR1 GTSNPN and CDR2 SVGIG (reference sequence). Trimming took 0 bases from V and 5 from J; bases not matched to a gene: 9. The CDR3 is CAWSVRGLAGGHEQYF. CDR3 coding DNA: TGTGCCTGGAGTGTACGAGGTCTAGCGGGAGGCCACGAGCAGTACTTC.

The chain is built from TRBV6-1 and TRBJ2-7; D may be TRBD1 or TRBD2 (5 bases each). Per germline, CDR1 MNHNS and CDR2 SASEGT. V lost 2 bases and J lost 1, with 12 bases in between. CDR3 size: 15 residues. CDR3 residues: CASSERWDGSYEQYF. CDR3 coding DNA: TGTGCCAGCAGTGAAAGGTGGGACGGGTCCTACGAGCAGTACTTC.

This chain joins TRBV5-1 and TRBJ2-1, with TRBD2 matching over 7 bases. The germline V gene has CDR1 SGHRS and CDR2 YFSETQ. CDR3 length: 14 residues. With 0 bases clipped from V and 7 bases from J, the junction kept 4 bases outside the gene matches. In nucleotides, the CDR3 is TGCGCCAGCAGCTTGGATCCGGGAGGTAATGAGCAGTTCTTC. Its protein is CASSLDPGGNEQFF. Together with reference TRBV5-1 and TRBJ2-1, the CDR3 gives the full variable domain: KAGVTQTPRYLIKTRGQQVTLSCSPISGHRSVSWYQQTPGQGLQFLFEYFSETQRNKGNFPGRFSGRQFSNSRSEMNVSTLELGDSALYLCASSLDPGGNEQFFGPGTRLTVL.

The V and J genes are TRBV10-1 and TRBJ1-1; the match to TRBD1 covers 7 bases. V shed 3 bases and J 4 bases; nucleotides not matched to a gene: 2. Germline CDR1 WNHNN, CDR2 SYGVQD (reference sequence). CDR3 size: 13 residues. The CDR3 DNA is TGCGCCAGCAGTGAACAGGGGACCACTGAAGCTTTCTTT. Residues: CASSEQGTTEAFF.

The rearrangement uses TRBV28 and TRBJ2-6; perhaps TRBD1 as D (6 bases). The CDR3 runs 16 residues. Germline CDR1 reads MDHEN; CDR2 reads SYDVKM. Trimming took off 3 bases at V and 0 bases at J, with 9 bases between the two ends. CDR3 DNA: TGTGCCAGCAGTTTTGGGGGCCACTCTGGGGCCAACGTCCTGACTTTC. It codes for CASSFGGHSGANVLTF.

The V call is TRBV5-1, the J call TRBJ2-1, with D hard to call. V lost 0 bases and J 1 base, leaving 11 bases between the germline ends. CDR1 and CDR2 from the germline V gene are SGHRS and YFSETQ. The CDR3 extends over 16 amino acids. CDR3 coding DNA: TGCGCCAGCAGCTTGGGGGTAGCCGCATCCTACAATGAGCAGTTCTTC. This sequence encodes CASSLGVAASYNEQFF.

Concerning this clone: At one end the junction does not follow the germline gene, possibly because of a read error. The chain carries TRBV7-9 and TRBJ1-2; no clear D gene. The CDR3 has 11 amino acids. Germline CDR1 SEHNR, CDR2 FQNEAQ (reference sequence). CDR3 amino acids: CASSLSGYEDF. The DNA for the CDR3 is TGTGCCAGCAGCTTATCGGGATACGAAGACTTC.

This chain links TRBV27 with TRBJ2-7; tentative D call: TRBD2 (5 bases). Trimming left V 7 bases short and J 5 bases short, with 21 bases between. Germline values: CDR1 MNHEY, CDR2 SMNVEV (reference sequence). This CDR3 spans 15 amino acids. DNA of the CDR3: TGTGCCAGCACGCCCCTGGGGAGAGGGATCCACGAGCAGTACTTC. Translating gives CASTPLGRGIHEQYF.

CDR3 coding DNA: TGTGCCAGCATTGGGTCCGGGACAGGGTCGTCTAAAGCTTTCTTT. Translated, it gives CASIGSGTGSSKAFF. The chain employs TRBV6-1 and TRBJ1-1, with 9 bases lining up with TRBD1. Germline trimming cut 7 bases from V and 9 bases from J; bases unmatched to any gene: 15. The CDR3 totals 15 residues. Looked up from germline, CDR1 is MNHNS and CDR2 is SASEGT.

The chain joins TRBV7-2 to TRBJ1-5; possibly TRBD1 for D (5 bases). CDR3 length: 15 amino acids. V lost 2 bases, J lost 2 bases, and 10 bases lay in between. The germline V gene has CDR1 SGHTA and CDR2 FQGNSA. The CDR3 spells CASSLRGRGNQPQHF. CDR3 in DNA: TGTGCCAGCAGCTTAAGGGGTCGAGGCAATCAGCCCCAGCATTTT.

This clone was seen a single time. The chain employs TRBV5-1 and TRBJ2-7; 7 bases match TRBD2. CDR1 SGHRS and CDR2 YFSETQ come from the germline V gene. This CDR3 has 15 amino acids. J was trimmed by 3 bases and V by 0 bases; bases with no gene match: 6. The CDR3 nucleotides are TGCGCCAGCAGCTTGGCTAGCGGAGGCGGCTACGAGCAGTACTTC. The encoded protein is CASSLASGGGYEQYF. Combining the CDR3 with reference TRBV5-1 and TRBJ2-7 gives the whole variable domain KAGVTQTPRYLIKTRGQQVTLSCSPISGHRSVSWYQQTPGQGLQFLFEYFSETQRNKGNFPGRFSGRQFSNSRSEMNVSTLELGDSALYLCASSLASGGGYEQYFGPGTRLTVT.

The chain carries TRBV2 and TRBJ1-1; 7 bases line up with TRBD1. J was trimmed by 2 bases and V by 4 bases; bases with no gene match: 4. CDR3 length: 14 amino acids. CDR1 is SNHLY, CDR2 FYNNEI, per germline. Written as DNA, the CDR3 is TGTGCCAGCAGTGGCTGGACAGGCAACACTGAAGCTTTCTTT. Protein sequence: CASSGWTGNTEAFF.

The V and J genes are TRBV7-9 and TRBJ1-3; no reliable D call. V was trimmed by 8 bases and J by 4 bases, leaving 9 bases between them. Germline assignment: CDR1 SEHNR and CDR2 FQNEAQ (reference sequence). CDR3 length: 12 amino acids. The CDR3 loop is CASALRGNTIYF. The CDR3 DNA reads TGTGCCAGCGCCTTAAGGGGAAACACCATATATTTT.

CDR3 nucleotides: TGCGCCAGCAGACGCGCCAGGGGGCTGGAAAAACTGTTTTTT. Protein sequence: CASRRARGLEKLFF. The rearrangement joins TRBV4-1 to TRBJ1-4, with 8 bases identical to TRBD1. V shed 6 bases and J 8 bases; nucleotides not matched to a gene: 8. Per germline, CDR1 MGHRA and CDR2 YSYEKL. The CDR3 loop spans 14 amino acids.

The chain joins TRBV10-3 to TRBJ2-6, with D maybe TRBD2 (5 bases). Germline lookup yields CDR1 ENHRY and CDR2 SYGVKD. The CDR3 is 14 residues long. Trimming took 8 bases from V and 2 from J, leaving 10 bases between them. The CDR3 region is CAIPSGAGANVLTF. The CDR3 nucleotides read TGTGCCATCCCCAGCGGCGCTGGGGCCAACGTCCTGACTTTC.

This clone came up once. The chain is built from TRBV9 and TRBJ2-1; 10 bases agree with TRBD2. Per the germline V gene, CDR1 is SGDLS and CDR2 is YYNGEE. The junction had 9 bases not matched to a gene; V was cut back by 4 bases and J by 5 bases. CDR3 size: 16 residues. The CDR3 protein is CASSSLAGVGNNEQFF. CDR3 nucleotide sequence: TGTGCCAGCAGCTCGCTAGCGGGAGTCGGCAACAATGAGCAGTTCTTC.

This clone was seen only a few times. J is TRBJ1-5 and V is TRBV6-6; the D is unclear. This CDR3 contains 13 residues. Trimming cost V 0 bases and J 3 bases, with 3 bases left between them. Germline V CDR1 and CDR2: MNHNY, SVGAGI (reference sequence). The CDR3 nucleotides read TGTGCCAGCAGTTACTCTATCAATCAGCCCCAGCATTTT. Translating gives CASSYSINQPQHF.

The gene calls are TRBV27 and TRBJ2-5, with TRBD2 matching over 8 bases. The germline V gene has CDR1 MNHEY and CDR2 SMNVEV (reference sequence). The CDR3 totals 16 residues. The V and J ends lost 0 bases and 6 bases, in that order; junction bases with no gene match: 9. The chain's CDR3 is CASSLSINSGMQTQYF. DNA for the CDR3: TGTGCCAGCAGTTTATCGATCAATAGCGGGATGCAGACCCAGTACTTC.

The chain recombines TRBV6-5 with TRBJ2-1; D possibly corresponds to TRBD2 (6 bases). Germline CDR1 reads MNHEY; CDR2 reads SVGAGI. This CDR3 region has 15 residues. Trimming removed 6 bases at V and 0 bases at J, with 12 bases between. This chain's CDR3 is CASSYSGGSYNEQFF. In nucleotides, the CDR3 is TGTGCCAGCAGCTATAGCGGAGGCTCCTACAATGAGCAGTTCTTC.

This clone was recorded a few times. The CDR3 sequence is CASKEGALGYGYTF. DNA for the CDR3: TGTGCCAGCAAAGAGGGGGCGTTAGGGTATGGCTACACCTTC. The V call is TRBV28, the J call TRBJ1-2; 7 bases agree with TRBD1. CDR3 size: 14 residues. Germline V gene data show CDR1 as MDHEN and CDR2 as SYDVKM. The V gene end was trimmed by 7 bases and the J gene end by 5 bases; junction bases not matched to a gene: 10.

The V gene is TRBV28, the J gene TRBJ1-5, with D hard to call. V was trimmed by 6 bases and J by 10 bases, leaving 10 bases between them. This CDR3 is built from 11 residues. The germline V gene encodes CDR1 MDHEN and CDR2 SYDVKM. The CDR3 DNA reads as TGTGCCAGCAGCCATTTAAGCCCCCAGCATTTT. This translates into CASSHLSPQHF.

V is TRBV11-2 and J is TRBJ2-3; a possible D gene is TRBD2 (5 bases). CDR1 is SGHAT, CDR2 FQNNGV, per germline. The V end was cut by 5 bases, the J end by 0 bases, with 9 bases between. This CDR3 region has 14 residues. Here the CDR3 reads CASSQRLSTDTQYF. CDR3 DNA sequence: TGTGCCAGCAGCCAGAGACTAAGCACAGATACGCAGTATTTT.

The V call is TRBV19, the J call TRBJ2-7; TRBD1 aligns across 8 bases. Germline V lookup: CDR1 LNHDA, CDR2 SQIVND (reference sequence). This CDR3 spans 15 amino acids. J was trimmed by 0 bases and V by 6 bases; bases with no gene match: 7. CDR3 nucleotide sequence: TGTGCCAGTAGGCGGGAAGGACAGGGCTCCTACGAGCAGTACTTC. Its translation: CASRREGQGSYEQYF.

This chain connects TRBV2 to TRBJ1-5; no reliable D call. There are 15 residues in the CDR3. The germline CDR1 and CDR2 sequences are SNHLY and FYNNEI. V shed 2 bases and J shed 3 bases, with 11 bases lying between them. In DNA, the CDR3 is TGTGCCAGCAGTGAAAGCTCGGGCTTCAATCAGCCCCAGCATTTT. Its translation: CASSESSGFNQPQHF.